The rows below give T cell receptor beta chains drawn from one sample of a study of cytomegalovirus exposure and HLA in healthy donors. Using immunoSEQ multiplex PCR, the repertoire was profiled, and TCRdb retains in-frame clones only, with some absent. The sample data list some 130,000 clones. Sample: PBMCs. The receptors shown here come from a man younger than 35 in good health and CMV-seronegative. Each CDR3 is given without its conserved first and last residue.

V: TRBV7-6; J: TRBJ1-5; CDR3: ASSLAPDSNQPQH
V: TRBV5-1; J: TRBJ2-7; CDR3: ASSLVRGQHYEQY
V: TRBV16; J: TRBJ2-1; CDR3: ASSPNSGQGTHNEQF
V: TRBV27; J: TRBJ2-2; CDR3: ASSLGGALTGELF
V: TRBV2; J: TRBJ1-4; CDR3: ASRNWEEKLF
V: TRBV18; J: TRBJ1-2; CDR3: ASQAGNQGYYGYT
V: TRBV30; J: TRBJ2-1; CDR3: AWSELAGGLEQF
V: TRBV28; J: TRBJ1-5; CDR3: ASSFPVKGASQPQH
V: TRBV25-1; J: TRBJ2-1; CDR3: ASSLSSYNEQF
V: TRBV10-3; J: TRBJ2-3; CDR3: AIEGGGTDTQY
V: TRBV11-3; J: TRBJ1-5; CDR3: ASSRGGDQPQH
V: TRBV5-8; J: TRBJ1-5; CDR3: ASSPGTAVGQPQH
V: TRBV28; J: TRBJ2-1; CDR3: ASSFLSGKQF
V: TRBV18; J: TRBJ1-5; CDR3: ASSSRGYSNQPQH
V: TRBV4-1; J: TRBJ2-6; CDR3: ASSQNTPGQGSGANVLT
V: TRBV11-2; J: TRBJ2-7; CDR3: ASSTATSGSGEQY
V: TRBV5-6; J: TRBJ1-1; CDR3: ASSFAGTEAF
V: TRBV6-5; J: TRBJ2-7; CDR3: ASRRTGNYEQY
V: TRBV28; J: TRBJ1-1; CDR3: ASSGDRDLYTEAF
V: TRBV7-9; J: TRBJ2-7; CDR3: ASSWTGLEQY
V: TRBV2; J: TRBJ2-7; CDR3: ASRETGVGVYEQY
V: TRBV14; J: TRBJ1-1; CDR3: ASSQTRGDTEAF
V: TRBV28; J: TRBJ1-2; CDR3: ASSNVGPSYGYT
V: TRBV6-1; J: TRBJ1-6; CDR3: ASITGGMSPLH
V: TRBV28; J: TRBJ1-6; CDR3: ASSLIGFSLAGGGSPLH
V: TRBV6-1; J: TRBJ1-1; CDR3: ASSEYWGKGAENTEAF
V: TRBV28; J: TRBJ1-1; CDR3: ASTPTQGTGTTEAF
V: TRBV29-1; J: TRBJ2-7; CDR3: SVAGLAGQYEQY
V: TRBV19; J: TRBJ1-1; CDR3: ASSGQLEAF
V: TRBV7-2; J: TRBJ2-7; CDR3: ASSLGTSSYEQY
V: TRBV10-2; J: TRBJ2-7; CDR3: ASRRASGGGPYEQY
V: TRBV7-2; J: TRBJ1-2; CDR3: ASSLVRGLSENYGYT
V: TRBV28; J: TRBJ2-7; CDR3: ASRVGHPTGEQY
V: TRBV9; J: TRBJ1-3; CDR3: ASSVGGTSGNTIY
V: TRBV29-1; J: TRBJ1-2; CDR3: SVDDRAYGYT
V: TRBV7-9; J: TRBJ1-4; CDR3: ASSLVSGREREKLF
V: TRBV6-1; J: TRBJ1-2; CDR3: ASSDRGGYT
V: TRBV29-1; J: TRBJ1-1; CDR3: SVGGGYTEAF
V: TRBV9; J: TRBJ2-1; CDR3: ASSVASQNNEQF
V: TRBV7-2; J: TRBJ1-1; CDR3: ASRSRQGAGDTEAF
V: TRBV28; J: TRBJ2-7; CDR3: ASSGLAGGGGLSSYEQY
V: TRBV10-2; J: TRBJ2-3; CDR3: ASRTYTDTQY
V: TRBV5-4; J: TRBJ1-2; CDR3: ASSPRQGANYGYT
V: TRBV21-1; J: TRBJ1-5; CDR3: ASSKVGTGGRRNQPQH
V: TRBV11-1; J: TRBJ2-5; CDR3: ASSFFRGETQY
V: TRBV7-3; J: TRBJ2-1; CDR3: ASSLVSTFSSYNEQF
V: TRBV28; J: TRBJ1-4; CDR3: ASSLVPAPSIIQAPPEKLF
V: TRBV14; J: TRBJ1-1; CDR3: ASSQYRNTEAF